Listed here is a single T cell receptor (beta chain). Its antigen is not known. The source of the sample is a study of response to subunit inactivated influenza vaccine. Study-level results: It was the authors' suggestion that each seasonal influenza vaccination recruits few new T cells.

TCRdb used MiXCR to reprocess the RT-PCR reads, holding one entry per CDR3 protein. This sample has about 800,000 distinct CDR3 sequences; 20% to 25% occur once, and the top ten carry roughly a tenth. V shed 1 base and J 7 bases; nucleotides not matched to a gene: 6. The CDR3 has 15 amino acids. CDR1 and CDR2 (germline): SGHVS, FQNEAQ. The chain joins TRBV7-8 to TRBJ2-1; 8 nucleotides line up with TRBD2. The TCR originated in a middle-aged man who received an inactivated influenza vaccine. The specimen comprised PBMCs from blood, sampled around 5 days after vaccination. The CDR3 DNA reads TGTGCCAGCAGCTTAGACGGGAGGGCCGGTAATGAGCAGTTCTTC. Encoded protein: CASSLDGRAGNEQFF.